The rows below give T cell receptor beta chains drawn from one sample of a study of blood T cell repertoires in COVID-19. Generated by immunoSEQ multiplex PCR, the TCRdb table keeps only in-frame clones and is missing some. This sample carries 240,000 or so clones, roughly 88% of them seen once, and the ten largest clones take 9% to 15%. The sequenced material came from peripheral blood. The receptors here all came from a man at least 80 years old with acute or convalescent COVID-19. Both conserved end residues are part of each CDR3.

J: TRBJ2-2
V: TRBV11-2
CDR3: CASSLGTGGATGELFF

J: TRBJ1-4
V: TRBV27
CDR3: CASSLYGGNEKLFF

J: TRBJ1-4
V: TRBV28
CDR3: CASSPHGATNEKLFF

J: TRBJ1-1
V: TRBV24-1
CDR3: CATSDSYASRAFF

J: TRBJ2-7
V: TRBV6-6
CDR3: CASRASGSRYEQYF

J: TRBJ2-5
V: TRBV15
CDR3: CATSRRGQGAKETQYF

J: TRBJ2-3
V: TRBV27
CDR3: CASSLSGRGRGGTDTQYF

J: TRBJ2-7
V: TRBV6-5
CDR3: CASSTTSPREQYF

J: TRBJ2-7
V: TRBV5-6
CDR3: CASSLIGGRPYF

J: TRBJ2-7
V: TRBV2
CDR3: CASTKDRITYEQYF

J: TRBJ1-2
V: TRBV6-1
CDR3: CASSDSPRQDGYTF

J: TRBJ1-1
V: TRBV7-9
CDR3: CASSRQQGAVEAFF

J: TRBJ1-1
V: TRBV19
CDR3: CASSPRQNTEAFF

J: TRBJ2-3
V: TRBV7-8
CDR3: CASSLATGLAAADTQYF

J: TRBJ2-1
V: TRBV29-1
CDR3: CSVGGDAGYNEQFF